This T cell receptor (beta chain) stems from a study of regulatory T cells in long-lasting Graves disease. The overall study: With positive TSH receptor antibodies and over 5 years of antithyroid drugs, Graves' disease was considered persistent.

HTBI primers from iRepertoire and Arm-PCR of CDR3 regions yielded the TCR beta libraries. TCRdb reprocessed the multiplex PCR reads with MiXCR, giving one entry per CDR3 protein. This table has almost 350,000 distinct CDR3 sequences, around 19% appearing once. Whole-study findings and limits: TCR diversity was lower in persistent Graves' patients than in newly diagnosed ones. Persistent disease was characterized by preferential usage of TRBV28, TRBJ1-2 and TRBJ2-5.

On this clonotype: What it recognizes is unknown. One junction end does not reproduce the germline sequence, and a read error may be involved.

Germline-derived CDR1 and CDR2 are SGDLS and YYNGEE. CDR3 size: 15 residues. As for time point: persistent/refractory GD, antithyroid drugs over 5 years with positive TRAb. From PBMCs, RNA was extracted and then used to make the TCR library. Graves' disease was diagnosed by American Thyroid Association guidelines. The rearrangement links TRBV9 to TRBJ2-1; TRBD1 aligns across 7 bases. The sequences come from peripheral blood mononuclear cells (PBMCs), collected when the disease was refractory, from a patient treated with antithyroid drugs. The TCR was taken from a female donor with Graves disease. This CDR3 is CASSVNRGSYNVQFF. The CDR3 DNA reads TGTGCCAGCAGCGTAAACAGGGGATCCTACAATGTGCAGTTCTTC.